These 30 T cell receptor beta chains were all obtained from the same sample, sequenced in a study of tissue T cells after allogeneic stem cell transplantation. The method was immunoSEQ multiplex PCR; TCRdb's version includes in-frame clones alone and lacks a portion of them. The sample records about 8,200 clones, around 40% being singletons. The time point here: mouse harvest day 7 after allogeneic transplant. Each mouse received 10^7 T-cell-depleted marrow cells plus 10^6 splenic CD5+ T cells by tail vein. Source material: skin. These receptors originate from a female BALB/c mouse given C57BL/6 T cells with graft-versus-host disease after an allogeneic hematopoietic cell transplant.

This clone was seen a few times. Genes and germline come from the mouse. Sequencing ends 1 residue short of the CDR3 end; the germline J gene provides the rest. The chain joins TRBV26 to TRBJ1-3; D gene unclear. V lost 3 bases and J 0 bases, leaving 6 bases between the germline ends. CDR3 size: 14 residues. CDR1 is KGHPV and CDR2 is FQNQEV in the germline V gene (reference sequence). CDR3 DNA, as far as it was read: TGTGCCAGCAGTCTCTTAATTTCTGGAAATACGCTCTAT. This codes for CASSLLISGNTLY. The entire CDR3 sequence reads CASSLLISGNTLYF. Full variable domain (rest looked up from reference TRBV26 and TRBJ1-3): NSKVIQTPRYLVKGQGQKAKMRCIPEKGHPVVFWYQQNKNNEFKFLINFQNQEVLQQIDMTEKRFSAECPSNSPCSLEIQSSEAGDSALYLCASSLLISGNTLYFGEGSRLIVV.

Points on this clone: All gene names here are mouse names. The CDR3 bases that were read are TGCTCCAGCAGTCAGACAGGGGGGGATGAACAGTAC. It specifies CSSSQTGGDEQY. The complete CDR3 protein is CSSSQTGGDEQYF. The gene calls are TRBV23 and TRBJ2-7; TRBD1 reflects the table's D call only, with no check against the DNA. The read halts 1 residue ahead of the CDR3 end, with the missing end drawn from the germline J gene. The CDR3 consists of 13 residues. Germline loops: CDR1 KGHTA, CDR2 FQNQQP.

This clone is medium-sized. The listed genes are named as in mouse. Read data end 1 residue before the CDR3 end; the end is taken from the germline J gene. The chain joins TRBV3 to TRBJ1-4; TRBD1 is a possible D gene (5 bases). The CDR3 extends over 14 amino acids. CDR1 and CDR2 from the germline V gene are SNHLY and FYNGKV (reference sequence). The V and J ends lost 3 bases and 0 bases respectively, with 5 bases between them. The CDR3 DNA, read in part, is TGTGCCAGCAGCTTGACAGTTTCCAACGAAAGATTATTT. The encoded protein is CASSLTVSNERLF. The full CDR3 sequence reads CASSLTVSNERLFF.

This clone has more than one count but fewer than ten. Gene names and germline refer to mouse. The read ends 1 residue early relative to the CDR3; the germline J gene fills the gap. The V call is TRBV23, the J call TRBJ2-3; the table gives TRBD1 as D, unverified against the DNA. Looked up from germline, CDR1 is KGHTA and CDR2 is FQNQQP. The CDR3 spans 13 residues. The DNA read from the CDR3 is TGCTCCAGCAGGACAGGGAGTGCAGAAACGCTGTAT. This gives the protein CSSRTGSAETLY. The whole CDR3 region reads CSSRTGSAETLYF.

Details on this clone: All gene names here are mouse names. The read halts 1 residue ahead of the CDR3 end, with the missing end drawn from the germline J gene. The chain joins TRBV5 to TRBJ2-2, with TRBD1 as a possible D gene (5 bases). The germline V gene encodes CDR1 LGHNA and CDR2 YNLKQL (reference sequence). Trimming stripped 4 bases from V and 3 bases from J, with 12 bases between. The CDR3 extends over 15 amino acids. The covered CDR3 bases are TGTGCCAGCAGCCCCCCAGGGTGGGACACCGGGCAGCTCTAC. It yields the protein CASSPPGWDTGQLY. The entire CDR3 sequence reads CASSPPGWDTGQLYF.

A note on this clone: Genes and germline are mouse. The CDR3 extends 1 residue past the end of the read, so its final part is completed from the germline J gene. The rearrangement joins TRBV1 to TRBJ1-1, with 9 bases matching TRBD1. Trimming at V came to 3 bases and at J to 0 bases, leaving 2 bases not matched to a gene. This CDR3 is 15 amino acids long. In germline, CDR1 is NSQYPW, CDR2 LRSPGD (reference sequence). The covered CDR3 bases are TGCACCTGCAGTGCTCGGGACAGGGCAAACACAGAAGTCTTC. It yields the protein CTCSARDRANTEVF. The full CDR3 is CTCSARDRANTEVFF.

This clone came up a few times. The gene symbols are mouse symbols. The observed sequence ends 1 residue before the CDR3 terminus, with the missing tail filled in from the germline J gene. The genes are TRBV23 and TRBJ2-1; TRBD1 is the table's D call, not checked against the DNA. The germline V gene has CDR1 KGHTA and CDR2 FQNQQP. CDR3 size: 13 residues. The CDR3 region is CSSSRTGWAEQFF. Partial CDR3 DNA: TGCTCCAGCAGCCGGACAGGGTGGGCTGAGCAGTTC.

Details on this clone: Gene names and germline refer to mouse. The sequenced CDR3 bases are TGTGCCTGGAGTCTAGCGACTGGGGGCACCGGGCAGCTCTAC. This translates into CAWSLATGGTGQLY. The whole CDR3 is CAWSLATGGTGQLYF. The rearrangement links TRBV31 to TRBJ2-2; 9 bases are a match to TRBD2. The read terminates 1 residue before the CDR3 end, so the remaining end is supplied by the germline J gene. The CDR3 has 15 residues. The germline V gene encodes CDR1 GKSSPN and CDR2 SITVG. J gave up 4 bases and V 0 bases, and 3 bases lay outside the gene matches.

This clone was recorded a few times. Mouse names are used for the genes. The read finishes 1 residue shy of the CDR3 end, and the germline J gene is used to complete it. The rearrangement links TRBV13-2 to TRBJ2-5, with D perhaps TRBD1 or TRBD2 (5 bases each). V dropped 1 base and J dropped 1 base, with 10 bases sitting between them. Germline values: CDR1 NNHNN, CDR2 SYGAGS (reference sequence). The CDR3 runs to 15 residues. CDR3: CASGDPRDDQDTQYF. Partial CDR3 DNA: TGTGCCAGCGGTGATCCTAGGGACGACCAAGACACCCAGTAC.

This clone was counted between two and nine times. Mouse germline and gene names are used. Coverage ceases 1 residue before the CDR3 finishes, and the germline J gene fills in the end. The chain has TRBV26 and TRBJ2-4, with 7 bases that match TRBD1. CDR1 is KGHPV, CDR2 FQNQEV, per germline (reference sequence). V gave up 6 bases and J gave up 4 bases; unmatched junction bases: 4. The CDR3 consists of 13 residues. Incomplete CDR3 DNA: TGTGCCAGCAGCCACACAGGGGAAAACACCTTGTAC. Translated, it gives CASSHTGENTLY. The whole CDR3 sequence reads CASSHTGENTLYF.

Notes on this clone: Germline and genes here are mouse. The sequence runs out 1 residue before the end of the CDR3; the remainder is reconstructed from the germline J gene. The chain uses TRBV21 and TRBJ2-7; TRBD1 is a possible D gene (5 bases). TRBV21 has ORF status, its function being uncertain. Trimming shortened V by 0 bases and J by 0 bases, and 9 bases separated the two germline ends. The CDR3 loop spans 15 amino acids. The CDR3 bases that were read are TGTGCTAGCAGTCAATCAGAGGACATCTCCTATGAACAGTAC. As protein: CASSQSEDISYEQY. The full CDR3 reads CASSQSEDISYEQYF.

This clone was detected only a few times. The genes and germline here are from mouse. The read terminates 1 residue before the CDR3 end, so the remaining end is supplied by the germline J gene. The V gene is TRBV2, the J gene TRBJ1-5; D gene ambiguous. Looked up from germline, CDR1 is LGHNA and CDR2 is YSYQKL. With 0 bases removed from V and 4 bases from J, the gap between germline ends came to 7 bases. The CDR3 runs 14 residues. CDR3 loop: CASSQERRNQAPLF. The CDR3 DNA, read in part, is TGTGCCAGCAGCCAAGAAAGGAGGAACCAGGCTCCGCTT.

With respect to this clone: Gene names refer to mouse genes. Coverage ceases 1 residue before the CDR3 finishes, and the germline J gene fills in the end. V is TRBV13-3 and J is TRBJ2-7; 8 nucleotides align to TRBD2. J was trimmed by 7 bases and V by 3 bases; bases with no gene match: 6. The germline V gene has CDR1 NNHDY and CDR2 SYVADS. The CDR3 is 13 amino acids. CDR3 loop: CASSGGGPGEQYF. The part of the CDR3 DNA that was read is TGTGCCAGCAGTGGGGGGGGGCCGGGGGAACAGTAC.

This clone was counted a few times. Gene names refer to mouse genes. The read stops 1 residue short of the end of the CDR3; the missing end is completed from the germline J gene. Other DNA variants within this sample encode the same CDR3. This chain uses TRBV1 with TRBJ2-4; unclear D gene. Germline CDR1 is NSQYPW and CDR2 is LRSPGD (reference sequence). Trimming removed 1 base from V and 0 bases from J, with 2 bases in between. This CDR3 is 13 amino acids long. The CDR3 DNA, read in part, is TGCACCTGCAGTGCAGGAAGTCAAAACACCTTGTAC. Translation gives CTCSAGSQNTLY. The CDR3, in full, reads CTCSAGSQNTLYF.

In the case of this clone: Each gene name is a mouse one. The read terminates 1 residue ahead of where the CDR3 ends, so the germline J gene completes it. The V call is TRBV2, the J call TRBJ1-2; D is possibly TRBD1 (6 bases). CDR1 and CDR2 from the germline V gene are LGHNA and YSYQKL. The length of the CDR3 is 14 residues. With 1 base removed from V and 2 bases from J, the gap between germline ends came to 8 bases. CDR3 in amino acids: CASSQAGQNSDYTF. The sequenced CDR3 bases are TGTGCCAGCAGCCAAGCAGGACAGAACTCCGACTACACC.

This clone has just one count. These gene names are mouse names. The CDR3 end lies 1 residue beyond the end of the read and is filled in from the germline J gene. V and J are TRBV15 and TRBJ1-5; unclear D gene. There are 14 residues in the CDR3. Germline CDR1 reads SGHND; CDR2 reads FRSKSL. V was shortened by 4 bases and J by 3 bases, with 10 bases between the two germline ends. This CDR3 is CASSWGGGNQAPLF. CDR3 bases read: TGTGCCAGCAGTTGGGGAGGAGGCAACCAGGCTCCGCTT.

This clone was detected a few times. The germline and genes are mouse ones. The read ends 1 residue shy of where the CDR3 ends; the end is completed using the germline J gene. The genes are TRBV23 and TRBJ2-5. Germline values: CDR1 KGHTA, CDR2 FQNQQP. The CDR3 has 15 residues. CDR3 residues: CSSSQSAGYQDTQYF. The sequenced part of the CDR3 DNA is TGCTCCAGCAGTCAATCGGCGGGATACCAAGACACCCAGTAC.

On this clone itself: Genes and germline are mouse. Here the CDR3 reads CASSLAGLNQDTQYF. The CDR3 DNA, read in part, is TGTGCTAGCAGTTTAGCAGGGCTTAACCAAGACACCCAGTAC. The chain joins TRBV29 to TRBJ2-5; TRBD1 is a possible D gene (5 bases). The CDR3 extends 1 residue past the end of the read, so its final part is completed from the germline J gene. This CDR3 comprises 15 residues. V was clipped by 2 bases and J by 0 bases, with 9 bases between them. Germline V gene lookup returns CDR1 MSHET and CDR2 SYDVDS. Combining the CDR3 with reference TRBV29 and TRBJ2-5 gives the whole variable domain DMKVTQMPRYLIKRMGENVLLECGQDMSHETMYWYRQDPGLGLQLIYISYDVDSNSEGDIPKGYRVSRKKREHFSLILDSAKTNQTSVYFCASSLAGLNQDTQYFGPGTRLLVL.

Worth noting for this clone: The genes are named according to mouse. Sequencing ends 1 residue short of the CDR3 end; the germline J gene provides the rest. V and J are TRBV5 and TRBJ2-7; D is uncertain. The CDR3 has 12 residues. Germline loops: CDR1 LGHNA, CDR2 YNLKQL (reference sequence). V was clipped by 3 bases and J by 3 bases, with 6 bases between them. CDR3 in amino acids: CASSHSLYEQYF. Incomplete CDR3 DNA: TGTGCCAGCAGCCACAGCCTCTATGAACAGTAC.

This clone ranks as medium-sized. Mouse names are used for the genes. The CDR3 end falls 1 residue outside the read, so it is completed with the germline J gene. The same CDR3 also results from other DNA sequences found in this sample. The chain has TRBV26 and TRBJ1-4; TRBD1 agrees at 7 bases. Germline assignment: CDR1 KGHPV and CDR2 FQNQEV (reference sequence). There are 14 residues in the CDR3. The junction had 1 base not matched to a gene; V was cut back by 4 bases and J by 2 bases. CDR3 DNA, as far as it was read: TGTGCCAGCAGTCGACAGGGATCCAACGAAAGATTATTT. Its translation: CASSRQGSNERLF. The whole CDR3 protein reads CASSRQGSNERLFF.

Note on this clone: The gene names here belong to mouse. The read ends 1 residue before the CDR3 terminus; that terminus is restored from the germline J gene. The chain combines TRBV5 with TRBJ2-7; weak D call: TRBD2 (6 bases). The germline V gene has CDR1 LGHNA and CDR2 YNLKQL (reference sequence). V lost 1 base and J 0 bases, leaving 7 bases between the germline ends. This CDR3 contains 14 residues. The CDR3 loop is CASSQGLASYEQYF. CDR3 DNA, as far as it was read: TGTGCCAGCAGCCAAGGACTGGCCTCCTATGAACAGTAC.

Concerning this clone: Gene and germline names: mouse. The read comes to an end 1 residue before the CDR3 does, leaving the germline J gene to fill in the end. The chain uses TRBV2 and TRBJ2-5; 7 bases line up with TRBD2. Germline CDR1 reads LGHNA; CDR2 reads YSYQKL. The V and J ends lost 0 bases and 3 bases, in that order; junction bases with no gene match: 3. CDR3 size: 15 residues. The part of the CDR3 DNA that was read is TGTGCCAGCAGCCAAGATCCTGGGGGTCAAGACACCCAGTAC. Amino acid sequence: CASSQDPGGQDTQY. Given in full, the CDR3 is CASSQDPGGQDTQYF.

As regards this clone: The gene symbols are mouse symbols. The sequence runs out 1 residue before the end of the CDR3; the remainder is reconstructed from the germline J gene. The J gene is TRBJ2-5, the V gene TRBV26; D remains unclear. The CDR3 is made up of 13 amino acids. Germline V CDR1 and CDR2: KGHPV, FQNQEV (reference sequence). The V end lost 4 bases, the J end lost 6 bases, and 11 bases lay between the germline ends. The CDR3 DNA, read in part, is TGTGCCAGCAGTCCCCGCCTAATCGACACCCAGTAC. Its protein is CASSPRLIDTQY. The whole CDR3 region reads CASSPRLIDTQYF.

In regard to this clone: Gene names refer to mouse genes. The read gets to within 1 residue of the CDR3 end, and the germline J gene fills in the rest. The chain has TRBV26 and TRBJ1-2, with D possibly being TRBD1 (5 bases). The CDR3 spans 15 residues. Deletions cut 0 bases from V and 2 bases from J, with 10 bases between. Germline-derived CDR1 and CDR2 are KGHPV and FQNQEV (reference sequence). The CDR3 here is CASSLSRGSNSDYTF. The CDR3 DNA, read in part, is TGTGCCAGCAGTCTGTCACGGGGGAGTAACTCCGACTACACC. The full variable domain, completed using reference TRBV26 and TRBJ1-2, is NSKVIQTPRYLVKGQGQKAKMRCIPEKGHPVVFWYQQNKNNEFKFLINFQNQEVLQQIDMTEKRFSAECPSNSPCSLEIQSSEAGDSALYLCASSLSRGSNSDYTFGSGTRLLVI.

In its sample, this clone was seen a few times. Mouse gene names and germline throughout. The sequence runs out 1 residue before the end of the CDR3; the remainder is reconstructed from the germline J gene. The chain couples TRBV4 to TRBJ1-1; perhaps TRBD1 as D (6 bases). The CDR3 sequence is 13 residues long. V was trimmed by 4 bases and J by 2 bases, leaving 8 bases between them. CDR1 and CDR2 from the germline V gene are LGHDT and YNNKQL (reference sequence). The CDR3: CASSWGHNTEVFF. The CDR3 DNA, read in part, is TGTGCCAGCAGCTGGGGACACAACACAGAAGTCTTC. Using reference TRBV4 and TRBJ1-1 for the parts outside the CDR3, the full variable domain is ETAVFQTPNYHVTQVGNEVSFNCKQTLGHDTMYWYKQDSKKLLKIMFSYNNKQLIVNETVPRRFSPQSSDKAHLNLRIKSVEPEDSAVYLCASSWGHNTEVFFGKGTRLTVV.

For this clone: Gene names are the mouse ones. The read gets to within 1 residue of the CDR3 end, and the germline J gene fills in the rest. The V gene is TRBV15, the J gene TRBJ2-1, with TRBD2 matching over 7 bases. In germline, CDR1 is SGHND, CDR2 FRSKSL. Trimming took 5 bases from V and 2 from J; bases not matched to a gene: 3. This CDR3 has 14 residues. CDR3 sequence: CASSPTGDYAEQFF. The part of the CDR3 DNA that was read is TGTGCCAGCAGTCCCACTGGGGACTATGCTGAGCAGTTC. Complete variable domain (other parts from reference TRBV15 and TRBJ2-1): DAGVTQTPRHEVAEKGQTIILKCEPVSGHNDLFWYRQTKIQGLELLSYFRSKSLMEDGGAFKDRFKAEMLNSSFSTLKIQPTEPKDSAVYLCASSPTGDYAEQFFGPGTRLTVL.

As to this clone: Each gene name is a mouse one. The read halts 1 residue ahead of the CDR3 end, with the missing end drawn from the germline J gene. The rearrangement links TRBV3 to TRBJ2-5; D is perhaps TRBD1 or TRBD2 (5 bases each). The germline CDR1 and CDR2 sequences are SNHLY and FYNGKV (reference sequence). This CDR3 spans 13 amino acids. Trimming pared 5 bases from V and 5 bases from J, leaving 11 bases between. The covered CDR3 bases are TGTGCCAGCAGCCCCAGGGACCGAGACACCCAGTAC. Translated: CASSPRDRDTQY. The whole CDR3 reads CASSPRDRDTQYF.

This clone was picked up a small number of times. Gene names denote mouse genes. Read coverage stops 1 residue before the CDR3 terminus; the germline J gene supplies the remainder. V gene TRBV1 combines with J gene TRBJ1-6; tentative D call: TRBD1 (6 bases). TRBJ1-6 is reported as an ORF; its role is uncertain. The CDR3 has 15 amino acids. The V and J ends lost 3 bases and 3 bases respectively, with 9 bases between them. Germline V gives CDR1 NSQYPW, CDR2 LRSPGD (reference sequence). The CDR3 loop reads CTCSARDNYNSPLYF. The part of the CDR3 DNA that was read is TGCACCTGCAGTGCCCGGGACAACTATAATTCGCCCCTCTAC.

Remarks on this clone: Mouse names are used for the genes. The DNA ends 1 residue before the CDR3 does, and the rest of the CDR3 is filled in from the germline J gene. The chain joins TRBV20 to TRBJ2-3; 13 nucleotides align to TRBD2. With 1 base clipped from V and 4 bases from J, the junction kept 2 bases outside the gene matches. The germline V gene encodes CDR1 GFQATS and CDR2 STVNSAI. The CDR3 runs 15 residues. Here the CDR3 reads CGARGTGGATETLYF. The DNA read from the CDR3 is TGTGGTGCTAGGGGGACTGGGGGGGCGACAGAAACGCTGTAT.

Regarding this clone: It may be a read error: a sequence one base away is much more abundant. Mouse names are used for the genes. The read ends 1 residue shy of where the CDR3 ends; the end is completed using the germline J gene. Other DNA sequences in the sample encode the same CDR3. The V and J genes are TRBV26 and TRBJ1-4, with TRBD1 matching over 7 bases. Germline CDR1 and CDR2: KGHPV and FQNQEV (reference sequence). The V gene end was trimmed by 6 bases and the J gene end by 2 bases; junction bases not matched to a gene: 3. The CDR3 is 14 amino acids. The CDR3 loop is CASSRQGSNERLFF. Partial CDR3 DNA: TGTGCCAGCAGCCGACAGGGATCCAACGAAAGATTATTT.